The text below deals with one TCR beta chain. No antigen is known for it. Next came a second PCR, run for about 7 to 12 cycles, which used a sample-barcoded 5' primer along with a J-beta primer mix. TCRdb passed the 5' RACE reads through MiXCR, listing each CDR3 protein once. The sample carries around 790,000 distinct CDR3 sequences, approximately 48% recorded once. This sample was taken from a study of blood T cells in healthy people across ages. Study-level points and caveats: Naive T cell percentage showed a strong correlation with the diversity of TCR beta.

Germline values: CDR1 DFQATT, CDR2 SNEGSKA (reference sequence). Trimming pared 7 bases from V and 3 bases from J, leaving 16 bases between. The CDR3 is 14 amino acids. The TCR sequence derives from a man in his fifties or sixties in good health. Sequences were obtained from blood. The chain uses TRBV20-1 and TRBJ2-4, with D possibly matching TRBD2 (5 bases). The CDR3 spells CSVKAPRDKNIQYF. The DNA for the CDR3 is TGCAGTGTAAAGGCCCCGAGGGACAAAAACATTCAGTACTTC.